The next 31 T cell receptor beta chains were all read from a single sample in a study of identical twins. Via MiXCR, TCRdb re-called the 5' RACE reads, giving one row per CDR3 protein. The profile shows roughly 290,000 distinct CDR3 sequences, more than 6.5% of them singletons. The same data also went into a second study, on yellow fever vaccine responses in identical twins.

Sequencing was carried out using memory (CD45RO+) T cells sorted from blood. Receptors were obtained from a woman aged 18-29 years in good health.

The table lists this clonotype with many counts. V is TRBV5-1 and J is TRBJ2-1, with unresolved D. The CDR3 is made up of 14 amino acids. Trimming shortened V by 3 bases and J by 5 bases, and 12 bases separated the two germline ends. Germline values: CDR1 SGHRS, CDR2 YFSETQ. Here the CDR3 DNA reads TGCGCCAGCAGCTCGCCTAGATGGGACAATGAGCAGTTCTTC. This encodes CASSSPRWDNEQFF.

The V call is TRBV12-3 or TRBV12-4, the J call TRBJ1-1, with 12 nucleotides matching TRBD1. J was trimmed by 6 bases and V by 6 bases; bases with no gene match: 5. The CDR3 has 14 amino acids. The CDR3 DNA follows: TGTGCCAGCAGCTCGGGACAGGGGGCCTCTGAAGCTTTCTTT. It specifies CASSSGQGASEAFF.

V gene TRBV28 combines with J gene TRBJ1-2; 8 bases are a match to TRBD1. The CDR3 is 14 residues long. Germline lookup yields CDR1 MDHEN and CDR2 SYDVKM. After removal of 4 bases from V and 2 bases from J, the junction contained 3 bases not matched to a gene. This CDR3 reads CASSSGGINYGYTF. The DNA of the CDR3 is TGTGCCAGCAGTTCAGGGGGCATCAACTATGGCTACACCTTC.

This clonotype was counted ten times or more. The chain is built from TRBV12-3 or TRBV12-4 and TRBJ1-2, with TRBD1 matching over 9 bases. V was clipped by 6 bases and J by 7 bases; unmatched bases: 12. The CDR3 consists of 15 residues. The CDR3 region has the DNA TGTGCCAGCAGGAATACAGGGGGCCTCGGGAGTGGCTACACCTTC. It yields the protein CASRNTGGLGSGYTF.

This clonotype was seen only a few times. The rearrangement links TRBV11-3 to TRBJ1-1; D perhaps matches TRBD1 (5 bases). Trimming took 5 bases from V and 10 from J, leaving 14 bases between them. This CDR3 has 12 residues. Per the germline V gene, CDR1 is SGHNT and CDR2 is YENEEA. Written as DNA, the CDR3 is TGTGCCAGCAGCAGTAGTGGGGGAGGAGCTTTCTTT. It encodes CASSSSGGGAFF.

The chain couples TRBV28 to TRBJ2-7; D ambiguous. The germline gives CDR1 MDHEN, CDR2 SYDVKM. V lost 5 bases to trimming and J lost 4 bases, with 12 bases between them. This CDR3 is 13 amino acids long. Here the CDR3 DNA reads TGTGCCAGCAGTGAACCGTCCGGGTACGAGCAGTACTTC. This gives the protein CASSEPSGYEQYF.

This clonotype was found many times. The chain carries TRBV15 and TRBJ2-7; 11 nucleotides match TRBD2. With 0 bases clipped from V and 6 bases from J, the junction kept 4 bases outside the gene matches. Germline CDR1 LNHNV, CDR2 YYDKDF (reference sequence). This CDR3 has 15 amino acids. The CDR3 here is CATSRDPLAGAEQYF. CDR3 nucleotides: TGTGCCACCAGCAGAGATCCACTAGCGGGAGCCGAGCAGTACTTC.

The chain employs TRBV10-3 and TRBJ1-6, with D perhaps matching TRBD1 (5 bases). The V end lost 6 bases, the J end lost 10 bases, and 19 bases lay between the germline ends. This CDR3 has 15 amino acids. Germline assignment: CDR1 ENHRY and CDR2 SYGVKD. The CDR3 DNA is TGTGCCATCAGGGATACAGGAAGGGGAAAGTCACCCCTCCACTTT. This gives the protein CAIRDTGRGKSPLHF.

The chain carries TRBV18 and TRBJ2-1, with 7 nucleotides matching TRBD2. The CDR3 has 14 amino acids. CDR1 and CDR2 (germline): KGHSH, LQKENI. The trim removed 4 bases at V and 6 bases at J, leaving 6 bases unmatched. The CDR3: CASSQREGINEQFF. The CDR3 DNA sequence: TGTGCCAGCTCACAAAGGGAGGGGATCAATGAGCAGTTCTTC.

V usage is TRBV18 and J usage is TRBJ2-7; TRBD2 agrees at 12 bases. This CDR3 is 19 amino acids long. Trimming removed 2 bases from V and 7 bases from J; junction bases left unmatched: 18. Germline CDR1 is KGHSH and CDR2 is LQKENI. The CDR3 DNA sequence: TGTGCCAGCTCACCAGGCCTGGGGCTAGCGGGAGGGGACCAGCGGGAGCAGTACTTC. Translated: CASSPGLGLAGGDQREQYF.

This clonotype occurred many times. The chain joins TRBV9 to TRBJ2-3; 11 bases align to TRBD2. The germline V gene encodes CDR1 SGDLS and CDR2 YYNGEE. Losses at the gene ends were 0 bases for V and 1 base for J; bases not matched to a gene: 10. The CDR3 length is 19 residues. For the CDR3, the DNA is TGTGCCAGCAGCGTAGCTCAAGCTAGCGGGGGGTGGGGCACAGATACGCAGTATTTT. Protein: CASSVAQASGGWGTDTQYF. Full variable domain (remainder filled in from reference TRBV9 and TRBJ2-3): DSGVTQTPKHLITATGQRVTLRCSPRSGDLSVYWYQQSLDQGLQFLIQYYNGEERAKGNILERFSAQQFPDLHSELNLSSLELGDSALYFCASSVAQASGGWGTDTQYFGPGTRLTVL.

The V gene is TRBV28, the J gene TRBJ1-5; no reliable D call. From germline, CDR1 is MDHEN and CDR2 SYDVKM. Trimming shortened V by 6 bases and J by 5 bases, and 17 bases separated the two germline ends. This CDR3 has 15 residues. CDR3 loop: CASSPGLLSYQPQHF. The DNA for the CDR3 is TGTGCCAGCAGCCCCGGGCTCCTCAGCTATCAGCCCCAGCATTTT.

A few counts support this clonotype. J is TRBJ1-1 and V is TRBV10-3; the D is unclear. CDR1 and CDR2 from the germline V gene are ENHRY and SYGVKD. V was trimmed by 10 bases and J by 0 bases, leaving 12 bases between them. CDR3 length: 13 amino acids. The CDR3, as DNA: TGTGCCACAGCGACCAACATGAACACTGAAGCTTTCTTT. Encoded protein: CATATNMNTEAFF.

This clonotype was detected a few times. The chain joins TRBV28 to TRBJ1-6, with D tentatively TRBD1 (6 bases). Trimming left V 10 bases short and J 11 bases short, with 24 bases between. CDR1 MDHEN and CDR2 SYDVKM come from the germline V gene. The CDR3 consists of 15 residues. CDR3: CATNPEQGVGTPLHF. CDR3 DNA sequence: TGTGCCACCAATCCGGAACAGGGAGTTGGGACACCCCTCCACTTT.

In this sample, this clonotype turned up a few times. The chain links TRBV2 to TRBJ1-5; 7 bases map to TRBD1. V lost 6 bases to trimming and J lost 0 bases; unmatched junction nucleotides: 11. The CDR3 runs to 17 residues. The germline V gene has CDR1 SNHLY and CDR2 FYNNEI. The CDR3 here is CASRSGQPLNSNQPQHF. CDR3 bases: TGTGCCAGCAGGTCGGGACAGCCACTTAATAGCAATCAGCCCCAGCATTTT.

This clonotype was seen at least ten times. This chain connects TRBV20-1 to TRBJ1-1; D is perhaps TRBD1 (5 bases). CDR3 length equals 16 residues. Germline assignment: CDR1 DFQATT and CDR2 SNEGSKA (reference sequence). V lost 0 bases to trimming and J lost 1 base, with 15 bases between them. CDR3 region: CSARDTPGPRNTEAFF. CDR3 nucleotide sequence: TGCAGTGCTAGAGATACCCCGGGGCCGAGGAACACTGAAGCTTTCTTT.

The CDR3 is CASRPSGGPDRTQYF. The CDR3 nucleotides read TGTGCCAGCAGGCCCAGCGGGGGCCCGGACCGTACGCAGTATTTT. The chain is built from TRBV7-9 and TRBJ2-3, with TRBD2 matching 8 bases. The trim removed 6 bases at V and 8 bases at J, leaving 13 bases unmatched. CDR3 size: 15 residues. Germline values: CDR1 SEHNR, CDR2 FQNEAQ (reference sequence).

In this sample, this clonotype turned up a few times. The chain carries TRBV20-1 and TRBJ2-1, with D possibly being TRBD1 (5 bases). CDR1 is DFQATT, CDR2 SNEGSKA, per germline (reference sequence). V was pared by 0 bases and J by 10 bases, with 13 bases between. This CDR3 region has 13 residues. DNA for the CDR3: TGCAGTGCTAGAGATGGCGCTAGGACAGAGCAGTTCTTC. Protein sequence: CSARDGARTEQFF.

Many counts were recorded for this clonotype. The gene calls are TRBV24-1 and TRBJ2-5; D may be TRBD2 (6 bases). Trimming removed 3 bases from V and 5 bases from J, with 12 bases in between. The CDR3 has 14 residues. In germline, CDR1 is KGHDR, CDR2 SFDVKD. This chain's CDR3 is CATSDRAGRETQYF. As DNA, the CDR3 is TGTGCCACCAGTGATCGGGCGGGGAGGGAGACCCAGTACTTC.

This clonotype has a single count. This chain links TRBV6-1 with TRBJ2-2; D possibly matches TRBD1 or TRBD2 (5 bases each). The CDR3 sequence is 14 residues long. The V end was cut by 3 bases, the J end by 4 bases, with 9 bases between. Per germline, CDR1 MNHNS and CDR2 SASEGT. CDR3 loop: CASSDGTGTGELFF. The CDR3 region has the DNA TGTGCCAGCAGTGATGGGACGGGCACCGGGGAGCTGTTTTTT.

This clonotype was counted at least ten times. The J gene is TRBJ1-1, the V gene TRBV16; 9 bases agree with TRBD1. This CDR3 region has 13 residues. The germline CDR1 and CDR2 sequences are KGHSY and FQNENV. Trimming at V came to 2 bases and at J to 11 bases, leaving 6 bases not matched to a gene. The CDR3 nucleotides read TGTGCCAGCAGCCAAGACAGGGGGTCCCCCGCTTTCTTT. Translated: CASSQDRGSPAFF.

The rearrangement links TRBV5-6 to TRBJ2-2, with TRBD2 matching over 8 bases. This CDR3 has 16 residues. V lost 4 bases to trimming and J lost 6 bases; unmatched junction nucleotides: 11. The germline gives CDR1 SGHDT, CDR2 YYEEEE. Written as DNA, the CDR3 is TGTGCCAGCAGCGGACCCCTAGCGGGTCCCTCCGGGGAGCTGTTTTTT. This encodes CASSGPLAGPSGELFF.

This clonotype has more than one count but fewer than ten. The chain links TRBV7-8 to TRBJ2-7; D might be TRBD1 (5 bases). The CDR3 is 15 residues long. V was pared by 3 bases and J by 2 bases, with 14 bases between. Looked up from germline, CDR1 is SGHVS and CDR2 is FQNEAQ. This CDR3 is CASSLYGTGAYEQYF. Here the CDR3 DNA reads TGTGCCAGCAGCTTGTATGGCACAGGAGCCTACGAGCAGTACTTC.

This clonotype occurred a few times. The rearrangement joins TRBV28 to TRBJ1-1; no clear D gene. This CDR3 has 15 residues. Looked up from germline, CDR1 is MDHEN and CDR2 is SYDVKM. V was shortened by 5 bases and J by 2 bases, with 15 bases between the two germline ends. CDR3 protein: CASSVVVGANTEAFF. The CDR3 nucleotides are TGTGCCAGCAGTGTTGTCGTAGGAGCTAACACTGAAGCTTTCTTT.

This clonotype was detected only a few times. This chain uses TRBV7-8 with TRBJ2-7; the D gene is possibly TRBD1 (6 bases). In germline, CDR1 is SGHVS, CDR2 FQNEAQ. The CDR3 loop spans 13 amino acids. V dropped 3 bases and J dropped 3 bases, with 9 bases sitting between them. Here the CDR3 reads CASSFKTGYEQYV. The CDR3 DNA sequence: TGTGCCAGCAGCTTCAAGACAGGCTACGAGCAGTACGTC.

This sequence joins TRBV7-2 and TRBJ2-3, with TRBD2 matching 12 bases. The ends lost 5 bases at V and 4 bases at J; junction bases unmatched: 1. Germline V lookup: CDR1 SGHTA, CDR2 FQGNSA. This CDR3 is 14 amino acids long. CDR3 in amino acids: CASSRTSGADTQYF. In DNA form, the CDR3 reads TGTGCCAGCAGCAGGACTAGCGGGGCAGATACGCAGTATTTT.

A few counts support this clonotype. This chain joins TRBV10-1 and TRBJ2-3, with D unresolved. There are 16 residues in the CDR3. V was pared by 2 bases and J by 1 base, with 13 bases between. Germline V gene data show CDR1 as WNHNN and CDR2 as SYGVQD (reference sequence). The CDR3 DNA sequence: TGCGCCAGCAGTGAGGGTTTCTTACCTGGCACAGATACGCAGTATTTT. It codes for CASSEGFLPGTDTQYF.

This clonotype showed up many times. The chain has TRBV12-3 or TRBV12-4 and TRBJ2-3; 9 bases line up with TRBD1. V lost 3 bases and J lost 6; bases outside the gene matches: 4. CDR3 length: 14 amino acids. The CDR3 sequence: CASSFGDRGDTQYF. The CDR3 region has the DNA TGTGCCAGCAGTTTCGGAGACAGGGGGGATACGCAGTATTTT.

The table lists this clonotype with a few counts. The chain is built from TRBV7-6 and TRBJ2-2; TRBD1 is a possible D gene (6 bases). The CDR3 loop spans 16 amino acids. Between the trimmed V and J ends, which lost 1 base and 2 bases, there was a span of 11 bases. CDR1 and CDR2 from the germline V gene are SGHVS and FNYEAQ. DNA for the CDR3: TGTGCCAGCAGCTTAGTCCCAGGGGCCAACACCGGGGAGCTGTTTTTT. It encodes CASSLVPGANTGELFF.

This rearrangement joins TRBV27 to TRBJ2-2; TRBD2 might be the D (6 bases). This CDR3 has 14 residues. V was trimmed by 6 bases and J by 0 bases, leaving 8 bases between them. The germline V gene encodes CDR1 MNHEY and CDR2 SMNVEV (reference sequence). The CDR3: CASRGLANTGELFF. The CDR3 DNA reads TGTGCCAGCAGGGGACTCGCGAACACCGGGGAGCTGTTTTTT.

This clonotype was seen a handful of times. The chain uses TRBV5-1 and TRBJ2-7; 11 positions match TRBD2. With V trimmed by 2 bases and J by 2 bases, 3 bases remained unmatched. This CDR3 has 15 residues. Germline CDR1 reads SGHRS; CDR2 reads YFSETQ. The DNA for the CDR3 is TGCGCCAGCAGCTTCGTAGCGGGAGGGGCCTACGAGCAGTACTTC. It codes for CASSFVAGGAYEQYF. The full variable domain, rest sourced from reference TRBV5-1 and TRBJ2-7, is KAGVTQTPRYLIKTRGQQVTLSCSPISGHRSVSWYQQTPGQGLQFLFEYFSETQRNKGNFPGRFSGRQFSNSRSEMNVSTLELGDSALYLCASSFVAGGAYEQYFGPGTRLTVT.